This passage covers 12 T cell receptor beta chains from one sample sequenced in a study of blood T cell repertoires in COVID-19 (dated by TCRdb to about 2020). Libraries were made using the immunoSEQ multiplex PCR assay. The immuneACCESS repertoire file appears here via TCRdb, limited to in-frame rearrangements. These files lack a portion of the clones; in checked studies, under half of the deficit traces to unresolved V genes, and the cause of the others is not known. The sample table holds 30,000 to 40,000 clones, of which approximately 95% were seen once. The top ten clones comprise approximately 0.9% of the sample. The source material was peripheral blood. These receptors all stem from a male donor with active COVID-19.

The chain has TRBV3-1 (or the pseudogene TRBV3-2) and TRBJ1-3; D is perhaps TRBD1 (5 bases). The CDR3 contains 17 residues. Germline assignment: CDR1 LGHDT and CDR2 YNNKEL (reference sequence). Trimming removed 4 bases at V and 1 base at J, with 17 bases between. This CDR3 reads CASSPGTPAGSGNTIYF. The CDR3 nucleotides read TGTGCCAGCAGCCCGGGGACTCCGGCGGGGTCTGGAAACACCATATATTTT.

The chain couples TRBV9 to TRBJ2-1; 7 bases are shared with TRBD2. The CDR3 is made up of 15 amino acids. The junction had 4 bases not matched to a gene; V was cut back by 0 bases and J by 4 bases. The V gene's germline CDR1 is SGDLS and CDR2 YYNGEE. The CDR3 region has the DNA TGTGCCAGCAGCGTAGGGAGCGGGGTATACAATGAGCAGTTCTTC. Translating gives CASSVGSGVYNEQFF.

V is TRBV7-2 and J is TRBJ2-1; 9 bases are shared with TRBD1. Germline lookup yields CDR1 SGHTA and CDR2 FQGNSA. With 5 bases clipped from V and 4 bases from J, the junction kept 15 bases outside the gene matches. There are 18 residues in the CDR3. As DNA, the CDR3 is TGTGCCAGCAGCCCCAGGGGCGGGACAGGGATGGGTTACAATGAGCAGTTCTTC. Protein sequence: CASSPRGGTGMGYNEQFF.

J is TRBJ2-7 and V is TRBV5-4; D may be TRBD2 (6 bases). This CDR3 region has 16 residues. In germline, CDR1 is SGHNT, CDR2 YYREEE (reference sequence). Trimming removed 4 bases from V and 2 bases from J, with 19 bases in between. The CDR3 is CASSNPGDGKTYEQYF. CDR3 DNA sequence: TGTGCCAGCAGCAATCCGGGGGACGGCAAAACCTACGAGCAGTACTTC.

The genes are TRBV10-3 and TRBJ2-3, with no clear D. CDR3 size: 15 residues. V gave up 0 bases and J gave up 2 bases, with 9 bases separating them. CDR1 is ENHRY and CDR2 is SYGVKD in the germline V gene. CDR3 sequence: CAISESGPNTDTQYF. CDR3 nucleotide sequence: TGTGCCATCAGTGAGTCGGGCCCAAACACAGATACGCAGTATTTT.

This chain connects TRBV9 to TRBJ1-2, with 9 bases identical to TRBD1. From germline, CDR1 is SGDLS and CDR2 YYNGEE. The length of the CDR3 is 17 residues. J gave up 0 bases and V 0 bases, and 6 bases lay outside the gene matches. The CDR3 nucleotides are TGTGCCAGCAGCGTAGGGGGACAGGGATTTTCTAACTATGGCTACACCTTC. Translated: CASSVGGQGFSNYGYTF. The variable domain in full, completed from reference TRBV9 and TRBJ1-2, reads DSGVTQTPKHLITATGQRVTLRCSPRSGDLSVYWYQQSLDQGLQFLIQYYNGEERAKGNILERFSAQQFPDLHSELNLSSLELGDSALYFCASSVGGQGFSNYGYTFGSGTRLTVV.

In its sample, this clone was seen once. For the CDR3, the DNA is TGTGCCAGCAGCCCCGGACAGATTAACACCGGGGAGCTGTTTTTT. Its translation is CASSPGQINTGELFF. The rearrangement joins TRBV7-2 to TRBJ2-2, with D tentatively TRBD1 (6 bases). Germline V gene lookup returns CDR1 SGHTA and CDR2 FQGNSA. This CDR3 comprises 15 residues. Trimming took 5 bases from V and 2 from J, leaving 12 bases between them.

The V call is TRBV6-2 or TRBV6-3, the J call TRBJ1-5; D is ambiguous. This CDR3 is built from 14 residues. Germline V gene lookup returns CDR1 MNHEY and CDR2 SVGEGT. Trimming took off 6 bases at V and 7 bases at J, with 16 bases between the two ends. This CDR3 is CASRPTEGQQPQHF. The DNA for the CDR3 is TGTGCCAGCAGACCTACAGAGGGTCAACAGCCCCAGCATTTT.

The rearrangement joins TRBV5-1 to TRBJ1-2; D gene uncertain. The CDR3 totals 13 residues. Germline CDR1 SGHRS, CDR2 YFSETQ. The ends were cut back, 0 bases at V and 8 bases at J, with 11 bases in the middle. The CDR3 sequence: CASSLVPGGGYTF. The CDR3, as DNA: TGCGCCAGCAGCTTGGTTCCCGGAGGGGGCTACACCTTC. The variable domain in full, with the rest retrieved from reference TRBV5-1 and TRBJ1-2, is KAGVTQTPRYLIKTRGQQVTLSCSPISGHRSVSWYQQTPGQGLQFLFEYFSETQRNKGNFPGRFSGRQFSNSRSEMNVSTLELGDSALYLCASSLVPGGGYTFGSGTRLTVV.

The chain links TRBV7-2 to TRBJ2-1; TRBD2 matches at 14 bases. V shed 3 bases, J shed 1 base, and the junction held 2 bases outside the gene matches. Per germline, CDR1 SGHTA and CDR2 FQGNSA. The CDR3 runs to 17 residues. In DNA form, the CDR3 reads TGTGCCAGCAGCTTGACTAGCGGGGGGGGATCCTACAATGAGCAGTTCTTC. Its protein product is CASSLTSGGGSYNEQFF.

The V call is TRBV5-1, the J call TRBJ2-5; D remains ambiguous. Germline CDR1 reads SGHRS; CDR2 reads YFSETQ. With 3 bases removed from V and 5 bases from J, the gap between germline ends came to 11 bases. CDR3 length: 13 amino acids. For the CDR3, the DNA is TGCGCCAGCAGCTCATGGGCCTCGGAGACCCAGTACTTC. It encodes CASSSWASETQYF.

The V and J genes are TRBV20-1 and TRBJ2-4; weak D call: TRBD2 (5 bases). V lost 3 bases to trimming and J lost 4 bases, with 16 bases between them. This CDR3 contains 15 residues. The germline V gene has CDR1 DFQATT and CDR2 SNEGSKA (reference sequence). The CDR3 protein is CSASRTGSDKNIQYF. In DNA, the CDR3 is TGCAGTGCTAGTAGGACGGGTAGCGATAAAAACATTCAGTACTTC.